This is a list of T cell receptor beta chains from one sample in a study of OX40 agonist ivuxolimab in advanced cancers. The method was immunoSEQ multiplex PCR; TCRdb's version includes in-frame clones alone and lacks a portion of them. The data contain 65,000 to 75,000 clones, around 84% of them seen just once; the ten biggest clones take up 2% to 2.5%. The source material was CD4+ or CD8+ T cells sorted from blood, sampled in a trial of the OX40 agonist ivuxolimab. Receptor source: an adult with an advanced solid tumor such as melanoma, head and neck, liver or kidney cancer. CDR3s include the opening cysteine and the closing phenylalanine or tryptophan. Fields, in order: V gene, J gene, CDR3 length, clone size, D gene, CDR3 protein, CDR3 DNA. D genes are given only for firm matches. The size field is filled for only some rows; it gives once, few, many or a size class.

TRBV2	TRBJ1-5	14	once	.	CASSDRQPNQPQHF	TGTGCCAGCAGTGACCGACAGCCCAATCAGCCCCAGCATTTT
TRBV11-2	TRBJ1-6	14	.	.	CASSLEDSGSPLHF	TGTGCCAGCAGCTTAGAAGACTCCGGTTCACCCCTCCACTTT
TRBV2	TRBJ2-7	13	.	.	CASTASALGEQYF	TGTGCCAGCACTGCCAGCGCCCTGGGCGAGCAGTACTTC
TRBV20-1	TRBJ1-1	10	.	.	CSAAGVEAFF	TGCAGTGCTGCAGGAGTTGAAGCTTTCTTT
TRBV30	TRBJ1-1	15	.	.	CAWSPRGRKNTEAFF	TGTGCCTGGAGTCCGCGGGGGAGGAAGAACACTGAAGCTTTCTTT
TRBV5-5	TRBJ2-3	13	.	.	CASSFSEPDTQYF	TGTGCCAGCAGCTTCTCGGAGCCAGATACGCAGTATTTT
TRBV5-1	TRBJ1-1	16	once	.	CASSPKTGMVNTEAFF	TGCGCCAGCAGCCCTAAGACAGGAATGGTGAACACTGAAGCTTTCTTT
TRBV5-1	TRBJ2-3	12	.	.	CATGRGSDTQYF	TGCGCCACTGGACGGGGGTCAGATACGCAGTATTTT
TRBV2	TRBJ2-3	12	.	.	CASSTRTDTQYF	TGTGCCAGCAGCACACGAACAGATACGCAGTATTTT
TRBV5-4	TRBJ1-1	13	.	.	CASSQDMNTEAFF	TGTGCCAGCAGCCAAGACATGAACACTGAAGCTTTCTTT
TRBV20-1	TRBJ2-5	10	.	.	CSARRATQYF	TGCAGTGCTAGAAGGGCGACCCAGTACTTC
TRBV11-2	TRBJ2-1	14	few	.	CASSFDSSYNEQFF	TGTGCCAGCAGCTTTGACAGCTCCTACAATGAGCAGTTCTTC
TRBV5-1	TRBJ1-3	16	.	.	CASSLSVGASGNTIYF	TGCGCCAGCAGCTTGTCGGTTGGCGCCTCTGGAAACACCATATATTTT
TRBV2	TRBJ2-2	14	once	.	CASSPGRNTGELFF	TGTGCCAGCAGTCCGGGACGGAACACCGGGGAGCTGTTTTTT
TRBV19	TRBJ2-7	14	.	.	CASSIGKGSYEQYF	TGTGCCAGTAGTATAGGTAAAGGGTCCTACGAGCAGTACTTC
TRBV6-5	TRBJ1-4	13	.	.	CASKGGGREKLFF	TGTGCCAGCAAGGGAGGTGGTAGGGAAAAACTGTTTTTT
TRBV15	TRBJ2-7	14	.	TRBD1	CATSSYRGPYEQYF	TGTGCCACCAGCAGCTACAGGGGCCCCTACGAGCAGTACTTC
TRBV6-4	TRBJ1-4	21	.	TRBD1	CASSDRLENLDRVLLNEKLFF	TGTGCCAGCAGTGACAGGTTAGAGAATTTAGACAGGGTCTTATTAAATGAAAAACTGTTTTTT